Described below is a single T cell receptor (beta chain) sequence and its context. This specimen belongs to a study of cytomegalovirus exposure and HLA in healthy donors. Both 60 Vbeta primers and 13 Jbeta primers went into the PCR. Some clones are missing from TCRdb's copy, which holds only in-frame ones; the method was immunoSEQ multiplex PCR. The profile shows about 160,000 clones, 75% to 85% of them singletons. The ends were cut back, 2 bases at V and 0 bases at J, with 12 bases in the middle. The CDR3 contains 15 residues. CDR1 and CDR2 (germline): SGDLS, YYNGEE. The rearrangement joins TRBV9 to TRBJ2-7; the D gene is possibly TRBD2 (5 bases). The sample taken for sequencing was PBMCs. The TCR was taken from a human donor in good health. CDR3 protein: CASSVSALGSYEQYF. The CDR3 coding sequence is TGTGCCAGCAGCGTTTCCGCACTAGGCTCCTACGAGCAGTACTTC. The entire variable domain, with the rest obtained from reference TRBV9 and TRBJ2-7, is as follows: DSGVTQTPKHLITATGQRVTLRCSPRSGDLSVYWYQQSLDQGLQFLIQYYNGEERAKGNILERFSAQQFPDLHSELNLSSLELGDSALYFCASSVSALGSYEQYFGPGTRLTVT.